This TCR beta chain stems from a study of T cells in tuberculosis (dated by TCRdb to between 2017 and 2018). With respect to the entire study: The study combined CD1B tetramers and high-throughput TCR immunosequencing to characterize T cells specific for the mycobacterial lipid antigen glucose monomycolate (GMM). IGRA-negative adolescents, IGRA-positive adolescents with latent tuberculosis and adults with active tuberculosis, some ten per group, were compared in a South African clinical cohort. PBMC from active tuberculosis patients were archived either before standard anti-tuberculosis treatment began or within 7 days of its start. Overall study results and their limits: Using GEM motif frequencies, a classifier achieved over 65% accuracy, whereas a classifier built on the diverse GMM-specific repertoire got to approximately 90% accuracy (AUROC more than 0.85). Clinical samples were selected based on which cryopreserved specimens were available, and the active tuberculosis cases were adults whereas the controls were adolescents. The smaller NN-distances were partly driven by shorter CDR3-alpha lengths in active tuberculosis patients, and the difference for TCR-beta did not reach statistical significance. Compared with IGRA-negative controls, TCR-alpha repertoires from active tuberculosis had smaller mean NN-distances to GMM-specific TCRs, which suggests clonal expansion of these TCRs.

This specimen's time point label, per the study, means: new active TB diagnosis, blood taken before or within 7 days of starting treatment. The active tuberculosis patients were newly diagnosed, HIV-seronegative South African adults aged 18 years or older. Confirmation of active tuberculosis came from positive sputum smear microscopy and/or a positive M. tuberculosis culture. Unsorted cryopreserved PBMC were immunosequenced, covering on average around 100,000 T cells per clinical donor. The immunoSEQ multiplex PCR assay was used to generate TCR libraries, with TCR-beta and/or TCR-alpha/delta assays applied to each sample. Amplified TCR libraries were sequenced on the Illumina high-throughput platform. The study's processing was this. Clustering and dimensionality reduction relied on pairwise TCRdist distances among GMM-specific receptors from T cells that were either sorted ex vivo or expanded in vitro. Each clinical repertoire was assigned a mean NN-distance score, defined as the average TCRdist to the nearest 10% of tetramer-positive reference sequences. GEM TCR motif frequency was calculated as the fraction of unique TCRs that matched known GEM sequences by V/J usage and CDR3 length. Active tuberculosis was classified by linear discriminant analysis with leave-one-out cross-validation, implemented in scikit-learn. TCRdb took this table from immuneACCESS and kept in-frame rearrangements with V and J called. Such tables lack part of the clones; where checked against another copy, unresolved V genes explain under half of the gap, and the rest is unexplained. The V and J calls and the clone size are those of that table, but D and trimming were determined from the DNA. For this sample there are roughly 34,000 clones; under 95% appear just once. Approximately 10% of the sample goes to the ten largest clones.

A remark on this clone: No antigen is known for it. The sample holds no much larger clone one base away, and base qualities are not on file.

The CDR3 contains 15 residues, cysteine and phenylalanine counted. Kept here is only the CDR3 DNA, which spans 45 bases and is read in frame from base 1. The germline ends are 12 bases apart after V is trimmed by 6 bases and J by 0 bases. According to the germline V gene, CDR1 reads SGHAT and CDR2 reads FQNNGV. The chain is made from TRBV11-2 and TRBJ2-1, with no reliable assignment of the D segment. This clonotype originated in an adult with tuberculosis. This sample comprised PBMCs, obtained at tuberculosis diagnosis. The bases are TGTGCCAGCAGGGCCTTACGTGACTCCTACAATGAGCAGTTCTTC. Translated, it gives CASRALRDSYNEQFF.